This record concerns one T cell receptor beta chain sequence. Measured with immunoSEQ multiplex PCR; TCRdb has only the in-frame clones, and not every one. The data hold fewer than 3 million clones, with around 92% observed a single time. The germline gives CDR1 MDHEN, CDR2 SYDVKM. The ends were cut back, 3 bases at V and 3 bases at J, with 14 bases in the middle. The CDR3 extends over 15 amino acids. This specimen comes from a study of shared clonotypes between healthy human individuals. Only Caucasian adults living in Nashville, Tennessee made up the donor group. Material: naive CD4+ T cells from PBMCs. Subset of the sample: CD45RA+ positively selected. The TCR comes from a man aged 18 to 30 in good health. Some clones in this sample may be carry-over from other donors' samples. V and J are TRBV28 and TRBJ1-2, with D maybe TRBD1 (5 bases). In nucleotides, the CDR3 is TGTGCCAGCAGTTTCCGGGACTCCTCTTACTATGGCTACACCTTC. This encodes CASSFRDSSYYGYTF.